This is a list of T cell receptor beta chains from one sample in a study of OX40 agonist ivuxolimab in advanced cancers. Generated by immunoSEQ multiplex PCR, the TCRdb table keeps only in-frame clones and is missing some. The table records 15,000 or so clones, 73% of them present only once. This specimen consisted of CD4+ or CD8+ T cells sorted from blood, obtained in a trial of the OX40 agonist ivuxolimab. The source is an adult with an advanced solid tumor such as melanoma, head and neck, liver or kidney cancer. Both conserved end residues are part of each CDR3.

v_gene	j_gene	CDR3aa
TRBV5-1	TRBJ2-7	CASSLGQGLYYEQYF
TRBV7-2	TRBJ2-4	CASSFGEVQYF
TRBV28	TRBJ1-1	CASSAPSGGAEAFF
TRBV5-4	TRBJ1-1	CASSLQGLDTEAFF
TRBV15	-	CATSRAKVETGYEQYF
TRBV7-6	TRBJ2-2	CASSLVPMDRQTNTGELFF
TRBV10-3	TRBJ1-3	CAISDPDRAGSGNTIYF
TRBV10-3	TRBJ2-1	CAISETGSESSYNEQFF
TRBV5-6	TRBJ2-1	CASSYDTRPHEQFF
TRBV7-9	TRBJ1-2	CASSFMQDGGGYTF
TRBV4-3	TRBJ2-4	CASSQDSAGTGLGIAKNIQYF
TRBV27	TRBJ2-7	CASRWRGAYEQYF
TRBV2	TRBJ2-2	CASSAGGRALWGTGELFF
TRBV23-1	TRBJ1-2	CASSQYEAGNGYTF
TRBV13	TRBJ2-1	CASSLVSSGSPYNEQFF
TRBV4-1	TRBJ2-7	CASSQADSSYEQYF
TRBV4-2	TRBJ2-2	CASSQDLVGERAGELFF
TRBV9	TRBJ1-2	CASSPGTNYGYTF
TRBV2	TRBJ2-5	CASRRGSDRAQYF
TRBV27	TRBJ2-7	CASSVGPNYEQYF
TRBV21-1	TRBJ1-3	CASSTLAPGQGGSPGNTIYF
TRBV12-5	TRBJ2-3	CASGPTRGLFTDTQYF
TRBV7-9	TRBJ2-5	CASSSVVSGRAGETQYF
TRBV19	TRBJ2-3	CASTVGGAGPTDTQYF
TRBV5-6	TRBJ2-2	CASSIAGGTGELFF
TRBV25-1	TRBJ1-3	CASSARGSGNTIYF
TRBV27	TRBJ2-5	CASTQLAGGAGETQYF
TRBV4-1	TRBJ2-7	CASSQDREASDEQYF
TRBV21-1	TRBJ2-7	CASSKGATSGRIHEQYF
TRBV21-1	TRBJ2-2	CASSKGQGNTGELFF
TRBV30	TRBJ2-7	CAWSVGTGGYEQYF
TRBV11-3	TRBJ1-1	CASSLGVPGVMNTEAFF
TRBV4-3	-	CASSPYTTYEQYF
TRBV4-3	TRBJ2-7	CASSISTESVYEQYF
TRBV7-9	TRBJ2-1	CASWGGSYNEQFF
TRBV5-4	TRBJ2-4	CASSKPLAEGNIQYF
TRBV7-8	TRBJ2-7	CASNSRDRPSYEQYF
TRBV19	TRBJ2-1	CASYGLAGGKGPEQFF
TRBV7-9	TRBJ2-1	CASSPPLAGTYNEQFF
TRBV29-1	TRBJ2-7	CSVEVSMGAYEQYF
TRBV19	TRBJ2-1	CASSIRGSANNEQFF
TRBV28	TRBJ2-1	CASSPLGAAGGRGNEQFF
TRBV27	TRBJ1-5	CASSSGQGDQPQHF
TRBV7-9	TRBJ2-7	CASSLDPAGPLSYEQYF
TRBV5-5	TRBJ2-7	CASSLARVVSYEQYF
TRBV5-5	TRBJ2-1	CASSLELAGGPSYNEQFF
TRBV18	TRBJ2-7	CASSPGTASYEQYF
TRBV7-9	TRBJ2-7	CASGRGVEQYF